The 21 T cell receptor beta chains presented below share a single source sample, sequenced in a study of CD8 T cells in Susac syndrome. RNA totalling about 0.45 to 1 ug underwent reverse transcription with random hexamers. TCRdb passed the immunoSEQ multiplex PCR reads through MiXCR, listing each CDR3 protein once. Seen here are hundreds of thousands of distinct CDR3 sequences, over 85% observed once, and the top ten hold 0.065% to 0.075%. Material for sequencing was CD4+ T cells from PBMCs. The source of these receptors is a human donor with multiple sclerosis.

V usage is TRBV20-1 and J usage is TRBJ2-7, with D tentatively TRBD2 (8 bases). This CDR3 comprises 15 residues. Germline CDR1 is DFQATT and CDR2 is SNEGSKA (reference sequence). Trimming took off 0 bases at V and 4 bases at J, with 16 bases between the two ends. As DNA, the CDR3 is TGCAGTGCTAGAGATCCGGGAGGGGGCGTATACGAGCAGTACTTC. Its protein is CSARDPGGGVYEQYF.

The chain joins TRBV7-6 to TRBJ2-7; D not certain. The CDR3 spans 13 residues. The V and J ends lost 1 base and 2 bases respectively, with 6 bases between them. The germline V gene encodes CDR1 SGHVS and CDR2 FNYEAQ. CDR3 region: CASSLGAPYEQYF. The CDR3 coding sequence is TGTGCCAGCAGCTTAGGGGCCCCCTACGAGCAGTACTTC.

The rearrangement uses TRBV2 and TRBJ2-1; the D call may be TRBD1 or TRBD2 (5 bases each). This CDR3 contains 15 residues. V lost 2 bases to trimming and J lost 7 bases, with 15 bases between them. Germline V gives CDR1 SNHLY, CDR2 FYNNEI. CDR3 amino acids: CASSELRGEMNEQFF. The CDR3 DNA is TGTGCCAGCAGTGAACTGAGAGGGGAGATGAATGAGCAGTTCTTC.

The gene calls are TRBV3-1 and TRBJ1-5; the D gene is possibly TRBD1 (5 bases). CDR1 is LGHDT, CDR2 YNNKEL, per germline (reference sequence). V was cut by 1 base and J by 9 bases, with 19 bases left in between. This CDR3 has 16 amino acids. The CDR3 spells CASSQAQGKTGGPQHF. The DNA for the CDR3 is TGTGCCAGCAGCCAAGCTCAGGGAAAGACCGGAGGGCCCCAGCATTTT. Drawing the rest from reference TRBV3-1 and TRBJ1-5, the complete variable domain is DTAVSQTPKYLVTQMGNDKSIKCEQNLGHDTMYWYKQDSKKFLKIMFSYNNKELIINETVPNRFSPKSPDKAHLNLHINSLELGDSAVYFCASSQAQGKTGGPQHFGDGTRLSIL.

V usage is TRBV9 and J usage is TRBJ1-2; 7 positions agree with TRBD1. Germline loops: CDR1 SGDLS, CDR2 YYNGEE. The CDR3 sequence is 14 residues long. The J segment lost 3 bases and the V segment lost 0 bases, leaving 2 bases of the junction unmatched. CDR3 sequence: CASSVAGTDYGYTF. DNA for the CDR3: TGTGCCAGCAGCGTAGCTGGGACAGACTATGGCTACACCTTC.

V gene TRBV7-9 combines with J gene TRBJ2-1, with D hard to call. Trimming took 0 bases from V and 8 from J, leaving 11 bases between them. The CDR3 extends over 14 amino acids. Germline-derived CDR1 and CDR2 are SEHNR and FQNEAQ (reference sequence). The CDR3 region is CASSLAEQRHEQFF. DNA of the CDR3: TGTGCCAGCAGCTTAGCGGAACAGCGCCATGAGCAGTTCTTC.

V is TRBV10-2 and J is TRBJ2-3; D uncertain. CDR1 WSHSY and CDR2 SAAADI come from the germline V gene. Trimming stripped 3 bases from V and 0 bases from J, with 10 bases between. CDR3 length equals 15 residues. The CDR3 region has the DNA TGCGCCAGCAGTGATTTTTGGGTGAGCACAGATACGCAGTATTTT. Protein product: CASSDFWVSTDTQYF.

The chain is built from TRBV24-1 and TRBJ1-5, with 7 bases that match TRBD1. V lost 7 bases and J lost 6; bases outside the gene matches: 11. The CDR3 consists of 15 residues. Looked up from germline, CDR1 is KGHDR and CDR2 is SFDVKD. CDR3 in amino acids: CATSPRQGNAQPQHF. The CDR3 nucleotides are TGTGCCACCAGCCCCCGACAGGGCAATGCTCAGCCCCAGCATTTT.

The chain's CDR3 is CSGGGRAKNIQYF. In DNA form, the CDR3 reads TGCAGTGGGGGGGGGAGGGCAAAAAACATTCAGTACTTC. The J gene is TRBJ2-4, the V gene TRBV20-1, with TRBD2 identical over 7 bases. This CDR3 is 13 amino acids long. The germline V gene has CDR1 DFQATT and CDR2 SNEGSKA (reference sequence). V lost 7 bases to trimming and J lost 4 bases; unmatched junction nucleotides: 7.

This chain links TRBV12-3 or TRBV12-4 with TRBJ2-7; either TRBD1 or TRBD2 may fit D (6 bases each). The V gene lost 6 bases and the J gene lost 3 bases, with 9 bases spanning the gap. The CDR3 length is 12 residues. The CDR3 nucleotides are TGTGCCAGCAGGGGGGGCGTCTACGAGCAGTACTTC. As protein: CASRGGVYEQYF.

This chain connects TRBV20-1 to TRBJ2-7; 8 bases map to TRBD1. The V gene end was trimmed by 6 bases and the J gene end by 7 bases; junction bases not matched to a gene: 8. Germline V CDR1 and CDR2: DFQATT, SNEGSKA (reference sequence). CDR3 size: 12 residues. CDR3 protein: CSAPDREDEQYF. CDR3 bases: TGCAGTGCCCCGGACAGGGAAGATGAGCAGTACTTC.

The chain joins TRBV24-1 to TRBJ2-5, with 8 bases that match TRBD1. The CDR3 is 16 residues long. The germline V gene has CDR1 KGHDR and CDR2 SFDVKD. With V trimmed by 6 bases and J by 4 bases, 12 bases remained unmatched. In DNA, the CDR3 is TGTGCCACCAGTATCCCGACCGAACAGGGGGTAGAGACCCAGTACTTC. This translates into CATSIPTEQGVETQYF.

The V call is TRBV29-1, the J call TRBJ2-1; 10 bases align to TRBD1. Germline CDR1 is SQVTM and CDR2 is ANQGSEA. This CDR3 contains 14 residues. J gave up 4 bases and V 6 bases, and 6 bases lay outside the gene matches. The CDR3 DNA sequence: TGCAGCGTATTCCGGGACAGGGGATACAATGAGCAGTTCTTC. Its protein is CSVFRDRGYNEQFF.

The rearrangement uses TRBV6-4 and TRBJ2-3; 10 nucleotides match TRBD1. The germline CDR1 and CDR2 sequences are MRHNA and SNTAGT. This CDR3 is 15 amino acids long. The J segment lost 2 bases and the V segment lost 6 bases, leaving 5 bases of the junction unmatched. CDR3 sequence (DNA): TGTGCCAGCAGCGCGGGACAGGGGAACACAGATACGCAGTATTTT. Its protein product is CASSAGQGNTDTQYF.

The rearrangement links TRBV6-5 to TRBJ2-3; D unclear. CDR3 length: 19 residues. Trimming pared 0 bases from V and 0 bases from J, leaving 19 bases between. Germline CDR1 and CDR2: MNHEY and SVGAGI. DNA for the CDR3: TGTGCCAGCAGTTACTCCACTCCCGGCCTTTGGGGTAGCACAGATACGCAGTATTTT. This sequence encodes CASSYSTPGLWGSTDTQYF.

The chain combines TRBV27 with TRBJ2-3; 9 positions match TRBD2. CDR1 and CDR2 from the germline V gene are MNHEY and SMNVEV (reference sequence). The CDR3 extends over 16 amino acids. V shed 5 bases and J 2 bases; nucleotides not matched to a gene: 8. CDR3 in DNA: TGTGCCAGCAGTCCGACTAGCGGAGCCATCACAGATACGCAGTATTTT. Translation gives CASSPTSGAITDTQYF.

V is TRBV9 and J is TRBJ1-4; tentative D call: TRBD1 (6 bases). Trimming pared 4 bases from V and 4 bases from J, leaving 11 bases between. CDR3 length equals 14 residues. Germline V gene data show CDR1 as SGDLS and CDR2 as YYNGEE. The CDR3: CASSPGQLNEKLFF. DNA for the CDR3: TGTGCCAGCAGCCCGGGACAACTTAATGAAAAACTGTTTTTT.

The rearrangement links TRBV6-4 to TRBJ1-1; 7 bases align to TRBD1. Germline V gives CDR1 MRHNA, CDR2 SNTAGT. The CDR3 contains 14 residues. V lost 6 bases, J lost 6 bases, and 10 bases stayed unmatched. The CDR3 DNA reads TGTGCCAGCAGGCGGCAGGGGGGGGTCGCTGAAGCTTTCTTT. It specifies CASRRQGGVAEAFF.

This clonotype was detected once. The chain has TRBV28 and TRBJ1-2; the D is unclear. The length of the CDR3 is 13 residues. The ends were cut back, 4 bases at V and 6 bases at J, with 12 bases in the middle. Germline V gene data show CDR1 as MDHEN and CDR2 as SYDVKM. CDR3 protein: CASSSLIEHGYTF. The DNA of the CDR3 is TGTGCCAGCAGTTCGCTTATAGAACATGGCTACACCTTC.

V gene TRBV2 combines with J gene TRBJ2-1; possible D gene TRBD2, 5 bases. Germline CDR1 reads SNHLY; CDR2 reads FYNNEI. The CDR3 is 15 amino acids. With 9 bases removed from V and 9 bases from J, the gap between germline ends came to 24 bases. The CDR3 spells CASQDDYTRFSEQFF. The DNA for the CDR3 is TGTGCCAGTCAAGATGACTATACGCGGTTCAGTGAGCAGTTCTTC.

The chain joins TRBV5-4 to TRBJ2-2; 7 bases line up with TRBD1. Germline CDR1 SGHNT, CDR2 YYREEE (reference sequence). The CDR3 spans 15 residues. The J segment lost 0 bases and the V segment lost 5 bases, leaving 4 bases of the junction unmatched. The CDR3 spells CASSRDRANTGELFF. DNA for the CDR3: TGTGCCAGCAGTCGCGACAGGGCGAACACCGGGGAGCTGTTTTTT.